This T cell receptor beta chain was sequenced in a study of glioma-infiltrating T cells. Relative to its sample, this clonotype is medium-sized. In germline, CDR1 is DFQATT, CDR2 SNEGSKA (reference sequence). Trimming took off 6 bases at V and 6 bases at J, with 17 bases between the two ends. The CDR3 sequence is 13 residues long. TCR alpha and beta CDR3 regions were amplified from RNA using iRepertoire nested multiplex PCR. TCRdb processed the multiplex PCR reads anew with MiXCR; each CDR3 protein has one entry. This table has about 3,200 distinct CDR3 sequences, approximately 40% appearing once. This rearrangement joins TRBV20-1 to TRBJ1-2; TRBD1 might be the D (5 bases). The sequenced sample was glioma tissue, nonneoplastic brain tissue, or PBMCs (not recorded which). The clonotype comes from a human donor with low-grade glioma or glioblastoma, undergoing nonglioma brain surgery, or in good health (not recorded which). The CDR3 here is CSAPLDGGDGYTF. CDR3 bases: TGCAGTGCCCCTCTGGACGGGGGAGATGGCTACACCTTC.